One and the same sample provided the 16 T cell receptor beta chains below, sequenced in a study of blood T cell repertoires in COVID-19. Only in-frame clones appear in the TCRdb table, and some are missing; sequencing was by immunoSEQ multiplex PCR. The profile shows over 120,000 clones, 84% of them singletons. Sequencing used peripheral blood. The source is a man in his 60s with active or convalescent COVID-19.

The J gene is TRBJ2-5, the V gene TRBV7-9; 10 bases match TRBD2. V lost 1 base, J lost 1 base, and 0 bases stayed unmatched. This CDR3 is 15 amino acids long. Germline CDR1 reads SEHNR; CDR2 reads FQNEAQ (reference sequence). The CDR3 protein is CASSLGTSGQETQYF. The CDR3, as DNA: TGTGCCAGCAGCTTAGGGACTAGCGGCCAAGAGACCCAGTACTTC.

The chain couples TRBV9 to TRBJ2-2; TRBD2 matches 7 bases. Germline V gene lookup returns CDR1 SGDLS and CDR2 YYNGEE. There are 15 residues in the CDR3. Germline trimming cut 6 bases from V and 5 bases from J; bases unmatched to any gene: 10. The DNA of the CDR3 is TGTGCCAGCACTGGCGGGAGATACTTTACCGGGGAGCTGTTTTTT. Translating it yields CASTGGRYFTGELFF.

CDR3 region: CASSMSGGRRTQYF. The CDR3 coding sequence is TGTGCCAGCAGCATGAGCGGGGGGCGGCGGACCCAGTACTTC. J is TRBJ2-5 and V is TRBV11-3; 9 positions agree with TRBD2. Germline V gene sequence: CDR1 SGHNT, CDR2 YENEEA. This CDR3 is 14 amino acids long. J was trimmed by 7 bases and V by 5 bases; bases with no gene match: 8.

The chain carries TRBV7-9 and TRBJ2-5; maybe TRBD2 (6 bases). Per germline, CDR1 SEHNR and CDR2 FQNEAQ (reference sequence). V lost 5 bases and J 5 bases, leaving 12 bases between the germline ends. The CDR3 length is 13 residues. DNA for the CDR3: TGTGCCAGCAGCCCCAACGCGGGGGAGACCCAGTACTTC. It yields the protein CASSPNAGETQYF.

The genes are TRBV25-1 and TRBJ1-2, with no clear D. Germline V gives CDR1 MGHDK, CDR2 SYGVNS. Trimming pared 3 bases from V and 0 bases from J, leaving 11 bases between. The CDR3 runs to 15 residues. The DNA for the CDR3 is TGTGCCAGCAGTGATTGGTCAGAAGCTAACTATGGCTACACCTTC. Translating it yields CASSDWSEANYGYTF.

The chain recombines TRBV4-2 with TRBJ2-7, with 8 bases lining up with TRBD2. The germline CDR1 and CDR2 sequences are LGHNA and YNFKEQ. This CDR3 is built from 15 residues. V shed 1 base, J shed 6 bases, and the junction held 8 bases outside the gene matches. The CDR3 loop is CASSQGGLARVEQYV. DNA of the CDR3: TGTGCCAGCAGCCAAGGTGGACTAGCTCGCGTCGAGCAGTACGTC.

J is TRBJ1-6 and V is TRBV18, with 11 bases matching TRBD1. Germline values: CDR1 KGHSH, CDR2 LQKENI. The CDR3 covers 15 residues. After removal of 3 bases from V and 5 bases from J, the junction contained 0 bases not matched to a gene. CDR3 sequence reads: CASSPGQGDNSPLHF. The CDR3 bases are TGTGCCAGCTCACCGGGACAGGGGGATAATTCACCCCTCCACTTT.

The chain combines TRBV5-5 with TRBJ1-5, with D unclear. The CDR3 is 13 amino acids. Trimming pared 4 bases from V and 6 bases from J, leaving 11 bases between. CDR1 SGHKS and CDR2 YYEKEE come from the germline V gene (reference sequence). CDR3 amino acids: CASSPRAGQPQHF. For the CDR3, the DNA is TGTGCCAGCAGCCCTCGCGCGGGTCAGCCCCAGCATTTT.

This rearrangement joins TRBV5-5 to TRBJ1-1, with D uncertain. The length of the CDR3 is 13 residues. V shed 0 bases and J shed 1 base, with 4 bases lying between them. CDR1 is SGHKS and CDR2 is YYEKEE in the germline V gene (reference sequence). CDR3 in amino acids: CASSLAGNTEAFF. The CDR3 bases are TGTGCCAGCAGCTTGGCCGGGAACACTGAAGCTTTCTTT.

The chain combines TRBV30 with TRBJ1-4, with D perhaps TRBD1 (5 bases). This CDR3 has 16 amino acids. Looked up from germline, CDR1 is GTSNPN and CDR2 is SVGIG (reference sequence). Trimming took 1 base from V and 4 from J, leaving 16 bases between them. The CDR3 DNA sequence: TGTGCCTGGAGTGCTCTAGGGGCGGACGGTAATGAAAAACTGTTTTTT. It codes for CAWSALGADGNEKLFF.

The CDR3 spells CASSLEAGRATEAFF. Written as DNA, the CDR3 is TGCGCCAGCAGCTTGGAGGCGGGGAGGGCCACTGAAGCTTTCTTT. The chain employs TRBV5-1 and TRBJ1-1, with D hard to call. V lost 0 bases and J lost 4, with 13 bases in between. From germline, CDR1 is SGHRS and CDR2 YFSETQ. The CDR3 contains 15 residues.

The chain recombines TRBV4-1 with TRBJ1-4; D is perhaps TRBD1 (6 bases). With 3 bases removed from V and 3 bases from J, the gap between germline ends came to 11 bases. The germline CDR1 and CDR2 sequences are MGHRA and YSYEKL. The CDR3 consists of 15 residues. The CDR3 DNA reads TGCGCCAGCAGCCAGATAGGGGGGGCTAATGAAAAACTGTTTTTT. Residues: CASSQIGGANEKLFF.

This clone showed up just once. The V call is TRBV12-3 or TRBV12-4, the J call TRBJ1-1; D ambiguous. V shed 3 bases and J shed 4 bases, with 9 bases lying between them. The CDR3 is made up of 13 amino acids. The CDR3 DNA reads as TGTGCCAGCAGTTTCTCGGACTCCACTGAAGCTTTCTTT. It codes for CASSFSDSTEAFF.

CDR3 sequence (DNA): TGTGCCAGCACCACCGGACAGGGGGCGGTGTACAATGAGCAGTTCTTC. This sequence encodes CASTTGQGAVYNEQFF. J is TRBJ2-1 and V is TRBV5-8; 11 nucleotides match TRBD1. V shed 6 bases, J shed 4 bases, and the junction held 9 bases outside the gene matches. This CDR3 has 16 residues. Germline-derived CDR1 and CDR2 are SGHTS and YDEGEE.

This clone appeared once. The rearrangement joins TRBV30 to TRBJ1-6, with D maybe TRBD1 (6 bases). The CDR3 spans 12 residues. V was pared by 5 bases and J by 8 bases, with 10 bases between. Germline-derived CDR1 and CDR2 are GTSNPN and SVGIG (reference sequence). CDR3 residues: CAWVRGDSPLHF. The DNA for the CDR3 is TGTGCCTGGGTCAGGGGTGATTCACCCCTCCACTTT.

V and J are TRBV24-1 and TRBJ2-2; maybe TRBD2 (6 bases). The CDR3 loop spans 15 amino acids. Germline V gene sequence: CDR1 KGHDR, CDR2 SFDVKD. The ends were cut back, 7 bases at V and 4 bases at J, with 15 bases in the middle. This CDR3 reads CATSVAGGGTGELFF. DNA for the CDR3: TGTGCCACCAGCGTCGCCGGGGGTGGCACCGGGGAGCTGTTTTTT.